The following is a TCR beta chain sequence with its context. The antigen remains undetermined. The study reverse transcribed the entire isolated RNA, so it sequenced expressed TCRB transcripts. The protocol was immunoSEQ multiplex PCR, while the TCRdb copy is restricted to in-frame clones and leaves out a portion. The sample has roughly 260,000 clones, about a fifth seen once; the top ten hold 0.028%. The sample belongs to a study of beta chain features in type 1 diabetes. General study findings and limits: Moderately but significantly shorter TCRB CDR3s were found in Type 1 diabetes patients in all four CD4+ subsets.

Trimming took 1 base from V and 2 from J, leaving 7 bases between them. The V gene's germline CDR1 is SGDLS and CDR2 YYNGEE. The CDR3 is 13 amino acids. The sequence was obtained from a woman aged 40-49 years with type 1 diabetes. The sample was naive CD4+ T cells from blood. The V and J genes are TRBV9 and TRBJ2-7; no firm D call. DNA for the CDR3: TGTGCCAGCAGCGTAAGCCCAACCTACGAGCAGTACTTC. Translating it yields CASSVSPTYEQYF.